Sequencing of this T cell receptor beta chain was carried out in a study of blood T cell repertoires in COVID-19. Study in general: The samples span acute and convalescent COVID-19 from the United States, Italy and Spain.

This CDR3 is built from 16 residues. The ends lost 1 base at V and 4 bases at J; junction bases unmatched: 5. Germline CDR1 is KGHDR and CDR2 is SFDVKD. Produced via immunoSEQ multiplex PCR; TCRdb's table is partial and in-frame only. This table has roughly 280,000 clones, approximately 90% appearing once. The V call is TRBV24-1, the J call TRBJ2-3; TRBD1 agrees at 9 bases. The TCR originated in a woman aged 25-40 years with acute COVID-19. The specimen was PBMCs or T cells enriched from blood (not recorded which). Written as DNA, the CDR3 is TGTGCCACCAGTGATTTCGGGACAGGGTTTTCAGATACGCAGTATTTT. It encodes CATSDFGTGFSDTQYF.